This T cell receptor beta chain was observed in a study of early T cells in non-severe SARS-CoV-2 infection. Looking at the study overall: The input, bulk RNA from unsorted whole blood, was sequenced, and chains were unpaired.

Individually, cDNA molecules had unique molecular identifiers attached to them. TCRdb re-derived calls from the 5' RACE reads in MiXCR, one entry per CDR3 protein. The profile shows 100,000 or so distinct CDR3 sequences, 13% of them singletons. This clonotype was observed many times. The germline V and J ends were trimmed by 4 bases and 8 bases, with 15 bases remaining between them. The CDR3 runs 14 residues. The germline gives CDR1 ENHRY, CDR2 SYGVKD. This sequence joins TRBV10-3 and TRBJ2-1; TRBD1 is a possible D gene (5 bases). The material sequenced was whole blood. The sequence came from an adult who was a healthcare worker with PCR-confirmed SARS-CoV-2 infection or an uninfected control (not recorded which). CDR3 nucleotide sequence: TGTGCCATCAGTGGTGGACACAGTATCCATGAGCAGTTCTTC. Residues: CAISGGHSIHEQFF.